One TCR beta chain is described in this entry. Its specificity is unknown. The CDR3 has 15 amino acids. Trimming removed 1 base from V and 4 bases from J, with 16 bases in between. CDR1 and CDR2 from the germline V gene are DFQATT and SNEGSKA (reference sequence). The diagnostic basis comprised clinical symptoms, serum thyroxine and TRAb, thyroid ultrasound and orbital computed tomography. TCR beta CDR3 sequences were amplified from RNA transcripts. The TCR CDR3 was amplified in a first-round RT-PCR using the HTBI primer set. TCRdb independently ran MiXCR on the multiplex PCR reads; one entry per CDR3 protein. The table has about 350,000 distinct CDR3 sequences, about 15% seen once; the top ten hold approximately 23%. The data are from a study of T cells in Graves' hyperthyroidism and ophthalmopathy. Overall study results and limits: Expanded thyroid clonotypes (above 0.001) were mostly also found in blood.

Sequences were obtained from blood. The origin of this receptor is a young woman with Graves' hyperthyroidism. The chain is built from TRBV20-1 and TRBJ1-2; D not resolved. As DNA, the CDR3 is TGCAGTGCTAGAGTATCTCGGAGGTTGGGCTATGGCTACACCTTC. Translating it yields CSARVSRRLGYGYTF.